This T cell receptor (beta chain) was captured by sequencing in a study of identical twins. Template switching, a step in the protocol, added a universal primer site, and cDNA carried unique molecular identifiers. TCRdb re-derived calls from the 5' RACE reads in MiXCR, one entry per CDR3 protein. The profile shows roughly 150,000 distinct CDR3 sequences, around 3.5% of them singletons. The sample holds many counts of this clonotype. Its antigen is still unknown. From germline, CDR1 is MDHEN and CDR2 SYDVKM. Unmatched junction bases numbered 11, after V lost 10 bases and J lost 8 bases. The CDR3 is 13 residues long. Study-level points and caveats: Excess sharing by twins proved weaker in beta out-of-frame sequences.

Donors were all healthy Caucasians. Sequencing used memory T cells sorted from blood. V gene TRBV28 combines with J gene TRBJ2-4, with TRBD2 identical over 7 bases. The TCR sequence derives from a man younger than 35 in good health. The CDR3 region is CATGGKPGDIQYF. The CDR3 coding sequence is TGTGCCACCGGGGGGAAACCGGGGGACATTCAGTACTTC.